The 7 T cell receptor beta chains presented below share a single source sample, sequenced in a study of patients and donors after allogeneic stem cell transplantation. TCRdb reanalysed the RT-PCR reads using MiXCR and keeps one entry per CDR3 protein. There are roughly 940,000 distinct CDR3 sequences in the sample; roughly 17% occur only once, and 5.5% to 6.5% lies in the top ten. The sample taken for sequencing was blood, either unsorted or a sorted T cell fraction (not recorded which). The receptors derive from a human donor who was either an allogeneic HSCT recipient or a stem cell or donor lymphocyte infusion donor (not recorded which). It is not recorded whose cells these are; they may come from a transplant donor.

This clonotype was detected many times. V usage is TRBV12-3 or TRBV12-4 and J usage is TRBJ2-1; the D gene is possibly TRBD2 (6 bases). V lost 1 base and J 2 bases, leaving 9 bases between the germline ends. The CDR3 runs to 15 residues. CDR3 sequence: CASSLDGEAYNEQFF. The CDR3 nucleotides read TGTGCCAGCAGTTTAGATGGGGAGGCCTACAATGAGCAGTTCTTC.

To note about this clonotype: The CDR3 end shows no conserved phenylalanine or tryptophan, and so a read error is likely. It is unclear where the CDR3 begins or ends on the DNA, so no DNA is shown, and the CDR3 is as TCRdb lists it. J is TRBJ2-1 and V is TRBV21-1; the listed D gene, TRBD1, was not tested against the DNA. TRBV21-1 is noted as a pseudogene. With termini counted, the CDR3 has 16 amino acids. The CDR3 sequence: CASSRPGVCPYNEQFL.

This clonotype was seen repeatedly, ten times or more. This chain links TRBV5-6 with TRBJ1-5; no definite D call. The CDR3 runs 15 residues. V was cut by 1 base and J by 7 bases, with 15 bases left in between. Germline V gene data show CDR1 as SGHDT and CDR2 as YYEEEE. The CDR3 nucleotides are TGTGCCAGCAGCTTGACAGTCCTCGGGAACCAGCCCCAGCATTTT. This gives the protein CASSLTVLGNQPQHF.

This clonotype was seen ten or more times. The chain uses TRBV7-2 and TRBJ2-2, with 8 bases identical to TRBD2. This CDR3 is built from 17 residues. CDR1 and CDR2 (germline): SGHTA, FQGNSA. With 4 bases clipped from V and 1 base from J, the junction kept 8 bases outside the gene matches. The CDR3 sequence: CASSSKAGTRNTGELFF. The CDR3 DNA reads TGTGCCAGCAGCTCGAAAGCGGGGACTAGGAACACCGGGGAGCTGTTTTTT.

This clonotype appeared many times. V is TRBV20-1 and J is TRBJ1-6; a possible D gene is TRBD1 (5 bases). The V gene lost 5 bases and the J gene lost 5 bases, with 13 bases spanning the gap. The CDR3 extends over 14 amino acids. Germline CDR1 DFQATT, CDR2 SNEGSKA (reference sequence). The CDR3 DNA sequence: TGCAGTGCTGGGGCCGGGCGGGATAATTCACCCCTCCACTTT. Its protein product is CSAGAGRDNSPLHF.

This clonotype was observed a few times. This rearrangement joins TRBV4-2 to TRBJ2-5, with D possibly being TRBD2 (5 bases). The V gene's germline CDR1 is LGHNA and CDR2 YNFKEQ. The germline V and J ends were trimmed by 0 bases and 0 bases, with 8 bases remaining between them. CDR3 length: 15 residues. DNA of the CDR3: TGTGCCAGCAGCCAAGAGCTGACTAACCAAGAGACCCAGTACTTC. Protein: CASSQELTNQETQYF.

The V gene is TRBV7-9, the J gene TRBJ2-1, with 8 nucleotides matching TRBD2. V shed 4 bases and J 6 bases; nucleotides not matched to a gene: 8. CDR1 is SEHNR, CDR2 FQNEAQ, per germline (reference sequence). This CDR3 is built from 15 residues. CDR3 loop: CASSSPPGGGNEQFF. Written as DNA, the CDR3 is TGTGCCAGCAGCTCCCCTCCCGGGGGGGGCAATGAGCAGTTCTTC.